Below, 32 T cell receptor beta chains from the same sample are listed, as sequenced in a study of Tregs in tolerant kidney transplant recipients. This table comes from immunoSEQ multiplex PCR, and its TCRdb copy is limited to in-frame clones, with some not included. Here the sample table reports approximately 49,000 clones. The sequencing here drew on CD4+ T cells from blood, taken before the transplant. These receptors all come from a human donor who received a combined kidney and bone marrow transplant.

Worth noting for this clone: The read gets to within 3 residues of the CDR3 end, and the germline J gene fills in the rest. The rearrangement joins TRBV7-9 to TRBJ1-2; D possibly corresponds to TRBD1 (5 bases). Trimming pared 4 bases from V and 6 bases from J, leaving 15 bases between. This CDR3 spans 14 amino acids. CDR1 and CDR2 from the germline V gene are SEHNR and FQNEAQ (reference sequence). The sequenced part of the CDR3 DNA is TGTGCCAGCAGCTACGGGACTCGGGGGGATGGC. Translation gives CASSYGTRGDG. The CDR3 reads in full as CASSYGTRGDGYTF.

Turning to this clone: The read ends 3 residues early relative to the CDR3; the germline J gene fills the gap. The genes are TRBV29-1 and TRBJ2-3; 12 bases are shared with TRBD1. V lost 5 bases and J lost 4; bases outside the gene matches: 4. Germline V lookup: CDR1 SQVTM, CDR2 ANQGSEA. The CDR3 totals 14 residues. CDR3 region: CSVFGTGGSDTQYF. The covered CDR3 bases are TGCAGCGTTTTCGGGACAGGGGGCTCAGATACG.

As to this clone: Read coverage stops 3 residues before the CDR3 terminus; the germline J gene supplies the remainder. The J gene is TRBJ2-3, the V gene TRBV20-1; TRBD1 aligns across 7 bases. The ends lost 1 base at V and 3 bases at J; junction bases unmatched: 13. The CDR3 has 17 residues. The germline gives CDR1 DFQATT, CDR2 SNEGSKA (reference sequence). The DNA read from the CDR3 is TGCAGTGCTAGAGGAACAGGGGAGATAGGGATTACAGATACG. This sequence encodes CSARGTGEIGITDT. The CDR3 as a whole reads CSARGTGEIGITDTQYF.

Regarding this clone: The read halts 3 residues ahead of the CDR3 end, with the missing end drawn from the germline J gene. V usage is TRBV5-1 and J usage is TRBJ2-1; TRBD1 matches 8 bases. The V and J ends lost 7 bases and 6 bases, in that order; junction bases with no gene match: 6. The CDR3 loop spans 13 amino acids. Germline CDR1 SGHRS, CDR2 YFSETQ. CDR3 loop: CASRTGLGNEQFF. The sequenced part of the CDR3 DNA is TGCGCCAGCCGGACAGGGTTGGGCAATGAG.

In regard to this clone: The read terminates 3 residues before the CDR3 end, so the remaining end is supplied by the germline J gene. The chain is built from TRBV28 and TRBJ2-7, with 9 positions matching TRBD2. Germline values: CDR1 MDHEN, CDR2 SYDVKM. J lost 2 bases, V lost 4 bases, and 6 bases had no gene match. This CDR3 is built from 15 residues. This CDR3 is CASSSPSGNTYEQYF. CDR3 bases read: TGTGCCAGCAGTTCTCCTAGCGGGAACACCTACGAG.

About this clone itself: The read finishes 3 residues shy of the CDR3 end, and the germline J gene is used to complete it. V gene TRBV2 combines with J gene TRBJ1-4; D is ambiguous. The CDR3 contains 14 residues. Between the trimmed V and J ends, which lost 2 bases and 8 bases, there was a span of 12 bases. In germline, CDR1 is SNHLY, CDR2 FYNNEI. CDR3 sequence reads: CASSEPGVREKLFF. Incomplete CDR3 DNA: TGTGCCAGCAGTGAACCCGGGGTGAGGGAAAAA.

In the case of this clone: The sequenced fragment ends 3 residues before the CDR3 boundary, so the rest is inferred from the germline J gene. The chain recombines TRBV5-1 with TRBJ2-7; 9 bases line up with TRBD2. Germline V gene lookup returns CDR1 SGHRS and CDR2 YFSETQ. The CDR3 sequence is 16 residues long. V shed 0 bases, J shed 3 bases, and the junction held 7 bases outside the gene matches. The CDR3 reads CASSLGLAGVGYEQYF. Partial CDR3 DNA: TGCGCCAGCAGCTTGGGTTTAGCGGGAGTCGGCTACGAG.

In the case of this clone: The observed sequence ends 3 residues before the CDR3 terminus, with the missing tail filled in from the germline J gene. V usage is TRBV20-1 and J usage is TRBJ2-1; D is perhaps TRBD2 (6 bases). V lost 1 base to trimming and J lost 2 bases, with 12 bases between them. Germline-derived CDR1 and CDR2 are DFQATT and SNEGSKA (reference sequence). This CDR3 is 15 amino acids long. CDR3 bases read: TGCAGTGCTAGAGCCGTGGCGGGAACCTACAATGAG. The encoded protein is CSARAVAGTYNE. The complete CDR3 protein is CSARAVAGTYNEQFF.

Details on this clone: The CDR3 extends 3 residues past the end of the read, so its final part is completed from the germline J gene. The chain is built from TRBV7-3 and TRBJ1-1; tentative D call: TRBD1 (5 bases). Trimming stripped 5 bases from V and 4 bases from J, with 11 bases between. The CDR3 totals 13 residues. Germline assignment: CDR1 SGHTA and CDR2 FQGTGA. Partial CDR3 DNA: TGTGCCAGCAGCCTAAGCAGGGTCACTGAA. Protein product: CASSLSRVTE. The complete CDR3 sequence is CASSLSRVTEAFF.

CDR3 region: CASSPRTGANTGELFF. The DNA read from the CDR3 is TGTGCCAGCAGCCCACGGACAGGAGCAAACACCGGGGAG. This rearrangement joins TRBV9 to TRBJ2-2; 7 nucleotides align to TRBD1. The read ends 3 residues before the CDR3 terminus; that terminus is restored from the germline J gene. The trim removed 4 bases at V and 2 bases at J, leaving 8 bases unmatched. Germline CDR1 and CDR2: SGDLS and YYNGEE. CDR3 length equals 16 residues.

Details on this clone: From the germline J gene comes the end of the CDR3, since the read stops 3 residues before it. The V gene is TRBV11-3, the J gene TRBJ2-7; 9 bases are a match to TRBD2. Germline V gives CDR1 SGHNT, CDR2 YENEEA. The CDR3 loop spans 15 amino acids. CDR3 DNA (partial): TGTGCAAGTCGCTTACCGCTAGCGGGATGCCACGAG. Its translation is CASRLPLAGCHE. In full, the CDR3 reads CASRLPLAGCHEQYF.

About this clone: The read terminates 3 residues ahead of where the CDR3 ends, so the germline J gene completes it. This chain joins TRBV20-1 and TRBJ1-2; D might be TRBD1 (5 bases). The CDR3 runs 13 residues. Trimming took off 3 bases at V and 7 bases at J, with 15 bases between the two ends. CDR1 is DFQATT and CDR2 is SNEGSKA in the germline V gene (reference sequence). CDR3 loop: CSASKGERFGYTF. The CDR3 DNA, read in part, is TGCAGTGCTAGCAAAGGGGAACGTTTTGGC.

On this clone: The read is 3 residues too short to cover the CDR3 end, so that end is filled in from the germline J gene. This chain uses TRBV5-1 with TRBJ1-2, with D tentatively TRBD1 (5 bases). The length of the CDR3 is 13 residues. From germline, CDR1 is SGHRS and CDR2 YFSETQ. The CDR3 bases that were read are TGCGCCAGCAGCTTGGGCGGGGCCCAAGGC. Its translation is CASSLGGAQG. From start to end, the CDR3 is CASSLGGAQGYTF.

Concerning this clone: The CDR3 is cut off 3 residues early in the read; its end comes from the germline J gene. The chain uses TRBV7-6 and TRBJ1-2; D perhaps matches TRBD1 (5 bases). Germline loops: CDR1 SGHVS, CDR2 FNYEAQ. The CDR3 is made up of 15 amino acids. Trimming stripped 6 bases from V and 2 bases from J, with 16 bases between. CDR3 bases read: TGTGCCAGCAGACATGATTGGGGGGGGAACTATGGC. Translating it yields CASRHDWGGNYG. From start to end, the CDR3 is CASRHDWGGNYGYTF.

On this clone: The read is 3 residues too short to cover the CDR3 end, so that end is filled in from the germline J gene. The chain is built from TRBV7-3 and TRBJ2-7; possible D gene TRBD2, 8 bases. Trimming took off 6 bases at V and 5 bases at J, with 29 bases between the two ends. The CDR3 spans 18 residues. The germline gives CDR1 SGHTA, CDR2 FQGTGA. CDR3 in amino acids: CASRYAQGYGRANHEQYF. CDR3 DNA (partial): TGTGCCAGCAGATACGCACAGGGGTACGGGAGGGCCAACCACGAG.

In the case of this clone: The CDR3 is cut off 3 residues early in the read; its end comes from the germline J gene. The chain has TRBV30 and TRBJ2-1; 8 nucleotides align to TRBD1. After removal of 0 bases from V and 4 bases from J, the junction contained 2 bases not matched to a gene. The CDR3 length is 14 residues. Germline V lookup: CDR1 GTSNPN, CDR2 SVGIG (reference sequence). CDR3 sequence: CAWSVRDRYNEQFF. CDR3 DNA (partial): TGTGCCTGGAGTGTCCGGGACAGGTACAATGAG. The full variable domain, in which reference TRBV30 and TRBJ2-1 provide the parts outside the CDR3, is SQTIHQWPATLVQPVGSPLSLECTVEGTSNPNLYWYRQAAGRGLQLLFYSVGIGQISSEVPQNLSASRPQDRQFILSSKKLLLSDSGFYLCAWSVRDRYNEQFFGPGTRLTVL.

Remarks on this clone: The read gets to within 3 residues of the CDR3 end, and the germline J gene fills in the rest. This chain links TRBV2 with TRBJ1-1; 7 nucleotides line up with TRBD1. Germline V CDR1 and CDR2: SNHLY, FYNNEI. CDR3 length: 15 residues. With 8 bases clipped from V and 5 bases from J, the junction kept 14 bases outside the gene matches. The sequenced CDR3 bases are TGTGCCAGCTACGATCTTCGACAGGGTGAGACTGAA. It codes for CASYDLRQGETE. In full, the CDR3 reads CASYDLRQGETEAFF.

Concerning this clone: The CDR3 is cut off 3 residues early in the read; its end comes from the germline J gene. V gene TRBV4-2 combines with J gene TRBJ2-7; 7 bases agree with TRBD2. The CDR3 extends over 20 amino acids. With 4 bases clipped from V and 3 bases from J, the junction kept 24 bases outside the gene matches. The germline V gene has CDR1 LGHNA and CDR2 YNFKEQ. The CDR3: CASSPPQRIGGTLANYEQYF. The part of the CDR3 DNA that was read is TGTGCCAGCAGCCCCCCCCAGCGCATCGGGGGGACCTTAGCAAACTACGAG.

With respect to this clone: The read ends 3 residues before the CDR3 terminus; that terminus is restored from the germline J gene. V gene TRBV19 combines with J gene TRBJ1-1; D may be TRBD1 (6 bases). Germline CDR1 and CDR2: LNHDA and SQIVND (reference sequence). This CDR3 spans 14 amino acids. V lost 5 bases to trimming and J lost 4 bases, with 14 bases between them. Partial CDR3 DNA: TGTGCCAGTAGTCCGCAGGGGCTGGGCACTGAA. Protein: CASSPQGLGTE. The full CDR3 protein reads CASSPQGLGTEAFF.

For this clone: Read data end 3 residues before the CDR3 end; the end is taken from the germline J gene. V gene TRBV5-6 combines with J gene TRBJ1-2; a possible D gene is TRBD1 (5 bases). CDR1 is SGHDT, CDR2 YYEEEE, per germline. This CDR3 has 13 amino acids. The V and J ends lost 2 bases and 4 bases respectively, with 9 bases between them. CDR3 sequence: CASSFGQGYGYTF. The DNA read from the CDR3 is TGTGCCAGCAGCTTCGGTCAGGGCTATGGC. Looking up the rest from reference TRBV5-6 and TRBJ1-2 gives the full variable domain: DAGVTQSPTHLIKTRGQQVTLRCSPKSGHDTVSWYQQALGQGPQFIFQYYEEEERQRGNFPDRFSGHQFPNYSSELNVNALLLGDSALYLCASSFGQGYGYTFGSGTRLTVV.

Notes on this clone: The read halts 3 residues ahead of the CDR3 end, with the missing end drawn from the germline J gene. This chain links TRBV2 with TRBJ2-7, with 13 bases that match TRBD2. V lost 6 bases and J lost 0; bases outside the gene matches: 2. Germline V gene lookup returns CDR1 SNHLY and CDR2 FYNNEI. CDR3 length: 15 residues. Partial CDR3 DNA: TGTGCCAGCAGAAGACTAGCGGGAGGCTCCTACGAG. It codes for CASRRLAGGSYE. The CDR3, in full, reads CASRRLAGGSYEQYF.

About this clone itself: The DNA ends 3 residues before the CDR3 does, and the rest of the CDR3 is filled in from the germline J gene. V gene TRBV29-1 combines with J gene TRBJ1-1; TRBD1 is a possible D gene (6 bases). V was cut by 5 bases and J by 4 bases, with 14 bases left in between. The germline CDR1 and CDR2 sequences are SQVTM and ANQGSEA. This CDR3 contains 13 residues. CDR3: CSVRQGLGTEAFF. Incomplete CDR3 DNA: TGCAGCGTTCGTCAGGGGTTAGGCACTGAA.

Comments on this clone: Coverage ceases 3 residues before the CDR3 finishes, and the germline J gene fills in the end. The chain links TRBV7-3 to TRBJ2-3; 12 bases align to TRBD2. Germline-derived CDR1 and CDR2 are SGHTA and FQGTGA. The CDR3 is 15 amino acids. J lost 8 bases, V lost 5 bases, and 8 bases had no gene match. Here the CDR3 reads CASSKGLAGSGTQYF. The sequenced CDR3 bases are TGTGCCAGCAGCAAAGGACTAGCGGGAAGCGGTACG. Full variable domain (missing parts from reference TRBV7-3 and TRBJ2-3): GAGVSQTPSNKVTEKGKYVELRCDPISGHTALYWYRQSLGQGPEFLIYFQGTGAADDSGLPNDRFFAVRPEGSVSTLKIQRTERGDSAVYLCASSKGLAGSGTQYFGPGTRLTVL.

With respect to this clone: The read ends 3 residues early relative to the CDR3; the germline J gene fills the gap. The chain carries TRBV19 and TRBJ1-1; D perhaps matches TRBD1 (6 bases). This CDR3 contains 16 residues. CDR1 is LNHDA and CDR2 is SQIVND in the germline V gene (reference sequence). The V gene lost 4 bases and the J gene lost 1 base, with 16 bases spanning the gap. The CDR3 sequence: CASSTRSGTQNTEAFF. CDR3 bases read: TGTGCCAGTAGTACCCGTTCCGGGACACAGAACACTGAA.

For this clone: The read ends 3 residues before the CDR3 terminus; that terminus is restored from the germline J gene. The V and J genes are TRBV2 and TRBJ2-5, with D perhaps matching TRBD2 (6 bases). V dropped 6 bases and J dropped 1 base, with 9 bases sitting between them. CDR1 is SNHLY, CDR2 FYNNEI, per germline. The CDR3 spans 13 residues. Here the CDR3 reads CASSRDSQETQYF. CDR3 bases read: TGTGCCAGCAGCCGGGACTCCCAAGAGACC.

With respect to this clone: The CDR3 is cut off 3 residues early in the read; its end comes from the germline J gene. V and J are TRBV18 and TRBJ2-6; 10 positions agree with TRBD1. This CDR3 has 15 amino acids. Looked up from germline, CDR1 is KGHSH and CDR2 is LQKENI. V dropped 6 bases and J dropped 3; count of bases not matched to a gene: 2. The DNA read from the CDR3 is TGTGCCAGCTCCGGGACAGGGGTTGGGGCCAACGTC. This translates into CASSGTGVGANV. The CDR3 as a whole reads CASSGTGVGANVLTF.

The CDR3 region is CASSEIGTSLSGTQYF. Partial CDR3 DNA: TGTGCCAGCAGTGAAATCGGGACTAGCTTGTCCGGTACG. The chain recombines TRBV6-1 with TRBJ2-3; 9 nucleotides agree with TRBD2. The read stops 3 residues short of the end of the CDR3; the missing end is completed from the germline J gene. Per the germline V gene, CDR1 is MNHNS and CDR2 is SASEGT. After removal of 2 bases from V and 8 bases from J, the junction contained 11 bases not matched to a gene. The CDR3 is 16 amino acids.

Concerning this clone itself: The sequenced fragment ends 3 residues before the CDR3 boundary, so the rest is inferred from the germline J gene. J is TRBJ2-5 and V is TRBV7-6; D may be TRBD1 (6 bases). The CDR3 length is 14 residues. Trimming took off 5 bases at V and 1 base at J, with 11 bases between the two ends. The V gene's germline CDR1 is SGHVS and CDR2 FNYEAQ. The covered CDR3 bases are TGTGCCAGCAGCCAACAGGGACCCCAAGAGACC. It is translated as CASSQQGPQET. The whole CDR3 sequence is CASSQQGPQETQYF.

Notes on this clone: The sequenced fragment ends 3 residues before the CDR3 boundary, so the rest is inferred from the germline J gene. This chain connects TRBV6-2 or TRBV6-3 to TRBJ1-5; TRBD1 aligns across 10 bases. The CDR3 has 15 residues. After removal of 5 bases from V and 6 bases from J, the junction contained 7 bases not matched to a gene. Germline lookup yields CDR1 MNHEY and CDR2 SVGEGT. The CDR3 bases that were read are TGTGCCAGCAGTGACAGACAGGGGGCTGTTCAGCCC. Protein: CASSDRQGAVQP. In full, the CDR3 reads CASSDRQGAVQPQHF.

About this clone: The read gets to within 3 residues of the CDR3 end, and the germline J gene fills in the rest. The chain combines TRBV11-2 with TRBJ2-1; 9 bases line up with TRBD2. Trimming at V came to 5 bases and at J to 6 bases, leaving 2 bases not matched to a gene. The germline V gene encodes CDR1 SGHAT and CDR2 FQNNGV. There are 13 residues in the CDR3. The CDR3 bases that were read are TGTGCCAGCAGCGTGGGACTAGCCAATGAG. As protein: CASSVGLANE. In full, the CDR3 is CASSVGLANEQFF.

To note about this clone: The missing CDR3 end, 3 residues past where the read stops, is filled in from the germline J gene. V gene TRBV19 combines with J gene TRBJ2-6; D unresolved. CDR1 and CDR2 (germline): LNHDA, SQIVND (reference sequence). The CDR3 has 13 amino acids. Trimming took off 5 bases at V and 1 base at J, with 3 bases between the two ends. This CDR3 is CASSLSGANVLTF. CDR3 DNA, as far as it was read: TGTGCCAGTAGTTTATCTGGGGCCAACGTC.

Turning to this clone: Sequencing ends 3 residues short of the CDR3 end; the germline J gene provides the rest. The chain links TRBV30 to TRBJ1-5, with TRBD1 matching over 9 bases. The CDR3 contains 13 residues. The germline CDR1 and CDR2 sequences are GTSNPN and SVGIG (reference sequence). V lost 3 bases to trimming and J lost 7 bases; unmatched junction nucleotides: 4. CDR3 DNA, as far as it was read: TGTGCCTGGAGAGACAGGGGGAGCCAGCCC. Translation: CAWRDRGSQP. The full CDR3 is CAWRDRGSQPQHF.